The source of this T cell receptor beta chain is a study of T cells in Graves' hyperthyroidism and ophthalmopathy. Broader study findings: Peripheral blood also featured most of the thyroid clonotypes expanded above 0.001.

The V segment lost 1 base and the J segment 4 bases; nucleotides outside the gene matches: 1. Germline V gene lookup returns CDR1 MDHEN and CDR2 SYDVKM. There are 14 residues in the CDR3. Stable Graves' hyperthyroidism denoted no ophthalmopathy progression over 18 months. Based on clinical symptoms, serum thyroxine and TRAb, thyroid ultrasound and orbital computed tomography, diagnoses were reached. Each 10 ml fresh peripheral blood draw supplied the PBMCs. There are many counts of this clonotype. Its antigen is unknown. RNA transcripts gave rise to amplified TCR beta CDR3 regions. The HTBI set primed first-round TCR CDR3 RT-PCR. MiXCR was run by TCRdb on the multiplex PCR reads, yielding one entry per CDR3 protein. This table holds about 420,000 distinct CDR3 sequences, approximately 15% found once.

This clonotype originated in a woman aged 18 to 35 with Graves' hyperthyroidism. Sequencing used blood. The rearrangement uses TRBV28 and TRBJ1-5, with 7 bases lining up with TRBD1. CDR3 loop: CASSLLQGNQPQHF. Here the CDR3 DNA reads TGTGCCAGCAGTTTATTACAGGGGAATCAGCCCCAGCATTTT.